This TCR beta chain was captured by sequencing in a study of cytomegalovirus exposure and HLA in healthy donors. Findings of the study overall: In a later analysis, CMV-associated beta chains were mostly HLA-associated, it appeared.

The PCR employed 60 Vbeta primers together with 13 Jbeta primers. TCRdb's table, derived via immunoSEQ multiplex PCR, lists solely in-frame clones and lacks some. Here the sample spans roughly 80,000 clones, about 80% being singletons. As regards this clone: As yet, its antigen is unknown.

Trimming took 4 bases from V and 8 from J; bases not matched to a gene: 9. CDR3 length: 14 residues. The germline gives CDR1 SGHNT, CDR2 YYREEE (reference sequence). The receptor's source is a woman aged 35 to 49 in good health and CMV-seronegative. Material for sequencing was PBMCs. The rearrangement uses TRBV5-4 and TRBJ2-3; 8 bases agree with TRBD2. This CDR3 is CASSPGLELGTQYF. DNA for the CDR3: TGTGCCAGCAGCCCGGGACTAGAATTGGGTACGCAGTATTTT.